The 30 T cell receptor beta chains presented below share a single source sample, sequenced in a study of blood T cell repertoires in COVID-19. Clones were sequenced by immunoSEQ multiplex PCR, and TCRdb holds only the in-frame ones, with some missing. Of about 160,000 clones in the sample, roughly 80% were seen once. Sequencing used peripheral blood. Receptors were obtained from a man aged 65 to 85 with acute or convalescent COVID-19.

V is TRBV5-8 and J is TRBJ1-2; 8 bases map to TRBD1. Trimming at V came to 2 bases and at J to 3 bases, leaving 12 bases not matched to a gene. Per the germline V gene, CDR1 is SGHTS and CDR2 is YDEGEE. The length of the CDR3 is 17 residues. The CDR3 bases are TGTGCCAGCAGCTTAGGCAGGGGGCGGCGAGGGCACTATGGCTACACCTTC. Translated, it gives CASSLGRGRRGHYGYTF.

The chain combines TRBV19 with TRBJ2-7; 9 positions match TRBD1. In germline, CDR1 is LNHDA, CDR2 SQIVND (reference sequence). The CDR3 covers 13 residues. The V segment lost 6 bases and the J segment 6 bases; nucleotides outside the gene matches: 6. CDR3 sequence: CASRAGQGFEQYF. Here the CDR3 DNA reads TGTGCCAGTAGGGCCGGACAGGGGTTCGAGCAGTACTTC. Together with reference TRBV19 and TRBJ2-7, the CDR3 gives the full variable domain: DGGITQSPKYLFRKEGQNVTLSCEQNLNHDAMYWYRQDPGQGLRLIYYSQIVNDFQKGDIAEGYSVSREKKESFPLTVTSAQKNPTAFYLCASRAGQGFEQYFGPGTRLTVT.

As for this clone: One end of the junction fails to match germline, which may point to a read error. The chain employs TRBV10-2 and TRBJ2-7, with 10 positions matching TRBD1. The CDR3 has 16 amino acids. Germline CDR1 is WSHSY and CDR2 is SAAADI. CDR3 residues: CASSLGTGDLSNEQYF. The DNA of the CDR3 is TGCGCCAGCAGTCTTGGGACAGGGGATCTCTCCAACGAGCAGTACTTC.

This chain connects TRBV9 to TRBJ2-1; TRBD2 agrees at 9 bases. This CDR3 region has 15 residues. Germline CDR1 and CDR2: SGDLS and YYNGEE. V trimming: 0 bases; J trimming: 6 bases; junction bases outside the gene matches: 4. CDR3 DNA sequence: TGTGCCAGCAGCGTAGCCGGCGGGAGGGCCAATGAGCAGTTCTTC. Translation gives CASSVAGGRANEQFF.

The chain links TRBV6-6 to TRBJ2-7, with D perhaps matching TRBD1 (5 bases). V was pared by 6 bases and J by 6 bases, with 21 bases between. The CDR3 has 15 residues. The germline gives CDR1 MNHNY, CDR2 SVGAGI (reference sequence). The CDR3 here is CASRKGLGNPLEQYF. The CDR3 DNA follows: TGTGCCAGCAGGAAGGGGTTGGGTAACCCTCTCGAGCAGTACTTC.

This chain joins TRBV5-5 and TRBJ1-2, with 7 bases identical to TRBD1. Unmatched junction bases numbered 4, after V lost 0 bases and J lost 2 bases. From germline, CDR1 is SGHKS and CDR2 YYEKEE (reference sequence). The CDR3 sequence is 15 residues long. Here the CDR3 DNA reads TGTGCCAGCAGCTTGGAGGGACAGAAAAACTATGGCTACACCTTC. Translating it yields CASSLEGQKNYGYTF.

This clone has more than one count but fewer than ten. For the CDR3, the DNA is TGCGCCAGCAGCCCCGGGACAGGGGCGAGCACTGAAGCTTTCTTT. Its translation: CASSPGTGASTEAFF. The V and J genes are TRBV4-1 and TRBJ1-1, with 10 bases that match TRBD1. Germline CDR1 reads MGHRA; CDR2 reads YSYEKL. V was clipped by 4 bases and J by 4 bases; unmatched bases: 6. This CDR3 comprises 15 residues.

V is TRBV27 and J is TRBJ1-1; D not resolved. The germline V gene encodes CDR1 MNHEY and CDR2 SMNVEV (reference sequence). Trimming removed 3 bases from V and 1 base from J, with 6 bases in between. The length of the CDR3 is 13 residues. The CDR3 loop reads CASSLATNTEAFF. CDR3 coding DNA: TGTGCCAGCAGTTTGGCCACGAACACTGAAGCTTTCTTT.

CDR3 bases: TGTGCCAGCGCAAAACAGCACGAAAATCAGCCCCAGCATTTT. Protein: CASAKQHENQPQHF. V and J are TRBV19 and TRBJ1-5, with D unresolved. The length of the CDR3 is 14 residues. Trimming pared 9 bases from V and 4 bases from J, leaving 16 bases between. Germline CDR1 reads LNHDA; CDR2 reads SQIVND (reference sequence).

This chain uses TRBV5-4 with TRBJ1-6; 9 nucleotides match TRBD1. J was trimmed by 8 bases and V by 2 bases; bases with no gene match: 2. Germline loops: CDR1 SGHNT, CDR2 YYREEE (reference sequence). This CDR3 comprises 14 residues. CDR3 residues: CASSFRDRDSPLHF. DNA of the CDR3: TGTGCCAGCAGCTTCCGGGACAGGGATTCACCCCTCCACTTT.

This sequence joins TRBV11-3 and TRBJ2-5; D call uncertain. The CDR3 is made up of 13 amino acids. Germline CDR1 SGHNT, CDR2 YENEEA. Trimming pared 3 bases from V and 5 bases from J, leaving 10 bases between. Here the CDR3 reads CASSLLGLETQYF. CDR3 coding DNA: TGTGCCAGCAGCTTGCTAGGATTGGAGACCCAGTACTTC. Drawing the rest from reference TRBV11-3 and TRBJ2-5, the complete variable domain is EAGVVQSPRYKIIEKKQPVAFWCNPISGHNTLYWYLQNLGQGPELLIRYENEEAVDDSQLPKDRFSAERLKGVDSTLKIQPAELGDSAVYLCASSLLGLETQYFGPGTRLLVL.

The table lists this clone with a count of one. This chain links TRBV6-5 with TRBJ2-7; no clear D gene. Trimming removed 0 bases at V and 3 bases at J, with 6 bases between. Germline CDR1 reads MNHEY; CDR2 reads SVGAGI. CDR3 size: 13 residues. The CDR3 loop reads CASSYSSNYEQYF. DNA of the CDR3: TGTGCCAGCAGTTACTCATCAAACTACGAGCAGTACTTC.

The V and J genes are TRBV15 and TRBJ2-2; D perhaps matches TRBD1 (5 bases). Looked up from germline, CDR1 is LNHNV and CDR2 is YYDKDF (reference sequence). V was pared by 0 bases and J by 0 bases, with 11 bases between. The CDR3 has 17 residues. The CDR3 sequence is CATSRDTTASNTGELFF. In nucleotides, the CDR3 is TGTGCCACCAGCAGAGATACGACAGCCTCGAACACCGGGGAGCTGTTTTTT. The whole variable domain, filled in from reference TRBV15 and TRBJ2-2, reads DAMVIQNPRYQVTQFGKPVTLSCSQTLNHNVMYWYQQKSSQAPKLLFHYYDKDFNNEADTPDNFQSRRPNTSFCFLDIRSPGLGDTAMYLCATSRDTTASNTGELFFGEGSRLTVL.

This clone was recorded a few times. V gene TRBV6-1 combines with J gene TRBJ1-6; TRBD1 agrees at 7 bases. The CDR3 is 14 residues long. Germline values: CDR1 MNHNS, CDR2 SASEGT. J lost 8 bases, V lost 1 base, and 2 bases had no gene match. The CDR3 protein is CASSEVTGDSPLHF. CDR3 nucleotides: TGTGCCAGCAGTGAAGTTACAGGGGATTCACCCCTCCACTTT.

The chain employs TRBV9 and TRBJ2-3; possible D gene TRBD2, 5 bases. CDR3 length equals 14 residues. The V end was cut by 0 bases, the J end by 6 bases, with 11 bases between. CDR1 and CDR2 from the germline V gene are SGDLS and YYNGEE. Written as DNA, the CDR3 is TGTGCCAGCAGCGTAGCTAGTAGAGGGGATACGCAGTATTTT. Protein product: CASSVASRGDTQYF.

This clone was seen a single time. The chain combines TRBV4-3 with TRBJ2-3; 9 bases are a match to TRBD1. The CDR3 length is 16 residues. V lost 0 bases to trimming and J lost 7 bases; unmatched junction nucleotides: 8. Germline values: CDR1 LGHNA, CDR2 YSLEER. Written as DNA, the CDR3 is TGCGCCAGCAGCCAAGAGGCTGGACAGGGGCGGTATACGCAGTATTTT. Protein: CASSQEAGQGRYTQYF.

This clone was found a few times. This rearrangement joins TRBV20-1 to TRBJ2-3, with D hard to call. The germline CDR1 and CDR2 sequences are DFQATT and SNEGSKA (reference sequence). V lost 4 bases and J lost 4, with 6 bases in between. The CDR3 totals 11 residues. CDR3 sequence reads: CSATGADTQYF. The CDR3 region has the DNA TGCAGTGCTACCGGAGCAGATACGCAGTATTTT.

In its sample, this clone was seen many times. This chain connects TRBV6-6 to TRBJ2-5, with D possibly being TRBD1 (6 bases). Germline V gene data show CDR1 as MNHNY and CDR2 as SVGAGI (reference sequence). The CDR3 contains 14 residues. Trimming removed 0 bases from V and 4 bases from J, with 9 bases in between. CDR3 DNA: TGTGCCAGCAGTTACTCGGCAGGGGCAGAGACCCAGTACTTC. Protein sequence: CASSYSAGAETQYF.

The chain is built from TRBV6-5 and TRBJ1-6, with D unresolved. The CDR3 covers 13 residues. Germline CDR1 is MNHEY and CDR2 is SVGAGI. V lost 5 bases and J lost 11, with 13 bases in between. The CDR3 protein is CASSPQDQTPLHF. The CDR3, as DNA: TGTGCCAGCAGTCCGCAGGATCAAACACCCCTCCACTTT.

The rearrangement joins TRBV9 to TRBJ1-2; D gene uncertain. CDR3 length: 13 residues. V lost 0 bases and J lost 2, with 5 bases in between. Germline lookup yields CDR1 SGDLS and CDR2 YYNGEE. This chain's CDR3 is CASSVVENYGYTF. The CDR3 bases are TGTGCCAGCAGCGTAGTGGAGAACTATGGCTACACCTTC.

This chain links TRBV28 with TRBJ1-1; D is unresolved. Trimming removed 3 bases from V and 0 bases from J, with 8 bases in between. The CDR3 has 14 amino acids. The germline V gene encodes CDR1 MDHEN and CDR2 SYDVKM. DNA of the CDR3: TGTGCCAGCAGTTTCGTTGAGATGAACACTGAAGCTTTCTTT. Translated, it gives CASSFVEMNTEAFF.

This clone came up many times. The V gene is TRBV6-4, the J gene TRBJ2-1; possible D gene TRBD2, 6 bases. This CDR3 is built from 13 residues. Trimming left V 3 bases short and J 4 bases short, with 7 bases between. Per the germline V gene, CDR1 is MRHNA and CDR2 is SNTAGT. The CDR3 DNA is TGTGCCAGCAGTGATGGAGGGTACAATGAGCAGTTCTTC. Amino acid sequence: CASSDGGYNEQFF.

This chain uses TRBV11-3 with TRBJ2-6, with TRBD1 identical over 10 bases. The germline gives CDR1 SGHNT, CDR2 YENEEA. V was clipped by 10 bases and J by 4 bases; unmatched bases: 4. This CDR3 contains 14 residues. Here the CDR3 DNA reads TGTGCCACAGGGACAGGGGCAGGGGCCAACGTCCTGACTTTC. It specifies CATGTGAGANVLTF.

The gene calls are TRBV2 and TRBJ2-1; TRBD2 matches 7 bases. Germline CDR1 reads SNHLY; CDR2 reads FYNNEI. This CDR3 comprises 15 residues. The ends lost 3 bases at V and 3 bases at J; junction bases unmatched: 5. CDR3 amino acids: CASSEVGGSYNEQFF. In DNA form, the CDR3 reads TGTGCCAGCAGTGAGGTCGGCGGGAGCTACAATGAGCAGTTCTTC.

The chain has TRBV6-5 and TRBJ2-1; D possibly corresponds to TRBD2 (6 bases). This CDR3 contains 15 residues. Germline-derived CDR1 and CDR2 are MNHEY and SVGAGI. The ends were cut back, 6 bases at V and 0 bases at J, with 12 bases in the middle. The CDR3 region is CASRKTGSSYNEQFF. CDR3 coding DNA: TGTGCCAGCAGAAAGACCGGGAGCTCCTACAATGAGCAGTTCTTC.

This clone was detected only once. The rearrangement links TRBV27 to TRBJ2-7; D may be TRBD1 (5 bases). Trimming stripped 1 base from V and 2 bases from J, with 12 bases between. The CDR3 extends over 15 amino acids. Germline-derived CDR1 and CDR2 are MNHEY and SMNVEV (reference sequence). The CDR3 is CASSLLPDSPYEQYF. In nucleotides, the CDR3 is TGTGCCAGCAGTTTATTGCCAGACAGTCCCTACGAGCAGTACTTC.

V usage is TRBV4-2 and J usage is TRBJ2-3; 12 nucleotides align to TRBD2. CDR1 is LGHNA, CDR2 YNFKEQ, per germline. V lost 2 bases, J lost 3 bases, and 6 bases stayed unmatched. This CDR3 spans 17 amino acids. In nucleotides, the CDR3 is TGTGCCAGCAGCCAACCTAGCGGGGGGGCGGGTACAGATACGCAGTATTTT. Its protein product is CASSQPSGGAGTDTQYF.

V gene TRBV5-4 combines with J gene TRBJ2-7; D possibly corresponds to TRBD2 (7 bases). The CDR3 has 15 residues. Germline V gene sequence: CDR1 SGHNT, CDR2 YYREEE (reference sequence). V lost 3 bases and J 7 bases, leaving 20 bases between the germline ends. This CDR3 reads CASSSRLAQRGEQYF. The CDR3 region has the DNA TGTGCCAGCAGCTCCCGACTAGCCCAGAGGGGGGAGCAGTACTTC. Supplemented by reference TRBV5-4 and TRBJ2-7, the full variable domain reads ETGVTQSPTHLIKTRGQQVTLRCSSQSGHNTVSWYQQALGQGPQFIFQYYREEENGRGNFPPRFSGLQFPNYSSELNVNALELDDSALYLCASSSRLAQRGEQYFGPGTRLTVT.

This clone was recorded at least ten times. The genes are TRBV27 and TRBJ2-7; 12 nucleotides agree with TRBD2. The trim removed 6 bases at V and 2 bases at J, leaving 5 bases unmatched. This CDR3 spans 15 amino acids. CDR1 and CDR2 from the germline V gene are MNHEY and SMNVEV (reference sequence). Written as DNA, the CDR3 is TGTGCCAGCAGCGGGACTAGCGGGCTAACCTACGAGCAGTACTTC. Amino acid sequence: CASSGTSGLTYEQYF.

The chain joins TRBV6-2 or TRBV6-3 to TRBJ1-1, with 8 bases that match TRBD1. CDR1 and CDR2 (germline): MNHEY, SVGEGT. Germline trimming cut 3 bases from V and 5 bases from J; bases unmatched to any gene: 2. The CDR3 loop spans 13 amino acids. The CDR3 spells CASSYGTGTEAFF. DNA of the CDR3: TGTGCCAGCAGTTATGGGACAGGAACTGAAGCTTTCTTT.